A selection of T cell receptor beta chains follows, all from one sample in a study of blood T cell repertoires in COVID-19. Here immunoSEQ multiplex PCR was the method, and the copy in TCRdb shows in-frame clones only, minus some. The sample has more than 85,000 clones; around 92% are singletons. Sequencing was performed on peripheral blood. These receptors originate from a man between 18 and 29 years old with acute or convalescent COVID-19. CDR3s include the opening cysteine and the closing phenylalanine or tryptophan. D genes are given only for firm matches. Expanded clones are given a class, and other clones once, few, many or no size at all.

d_call cdr3_length j_call clone_size v_call cdr3_nt cdr3_aa
TRBD1 13 TRBJ1-1 - TRBV5-4 TGTGCCAGCAGTAACCTAGACAGGGTGGAAGCTTTCTTT CASSNLDRVEAFF
TRBD1 17 TRBJ1-4 - TRBV3-1/TRBV3-2 TGTGCCAGCAGCTTCACGGGACAGGGAATGGTATTTGAAAAACTGTTTTTT CASSFTGQGMVFEKLFF
TRBD2 16 TRBJ2-1 - TRBV12-5 TGTGCTAGTGGTTTGGTTCGTCTAGCGGGAGACAATGAGCAGTTCTTC CASGLVRLAGDNEQFF
- 15 TRBJ1-2 once TRBV19 TGTGCCAGTAGTCTGTCAGGAACTCTAAACTATGGCTACACCTTC CASSLSGTLNYGYTF
- 14 TRBJ2-1 - TRBV5-1 TGCGCCAGCAGCTCAATTACAGGGTCGGGCGAGCAGTTCTTC CASSSITGSGEQFF
- 15 TRBJ2-5 - TRBV30 TGTGCCTGGAGTGTGACAGTCCTGTACCAAGAGACCCAGTACTTC CAWSVTVLYQETQYF
TRBD2 16 TRBJ2-5 few TRBV7-6 TGTGCCAGCAGCGTCACTAGCGGGTCAGTCGGAGAGACCCAGTACTTC CASSVTSGSVGETQYF
- 18 TRBJ2-7 - TRBV11-2 TGTGCCAGCAGCTTAGCCCCCCCCCAGCGGTCCCATTCCTACGAGCAGTACTTC CASSLAPPQRSHSYEQYF
- 13 TRBJ2-3 - TRBV5-1 TGCGCCAGCCGGGACTCCACCACAGATACGCAGTATTTT CASRDSTTDTQYF
TRBD2 17 TRBJ2-2 - TRBV4-2 TGTGCCAGCAGCCCTCCCATCCTAGCGGACCTGACCGGGGAGCTGTTTTTT CASSPPILADLTGELFF
- 11 TRBJ1-4 few TRBV19 TGTGCCACTAGGGAGGGCGAAAAACTGTTTTTT CATREGEKLFF
- 14 TRBJ1-2 - TRBV7-2 TGTGCCAGCAGCTTAGGGAGGGGCGCCCAGGGCTACACCTTC CASSLGRGAQGYTF
TRBD2 16 TRBJ2-7 - TRBV4-2 TGTGCCAGCAGCCCGACTCTAATAGCGGGAGCTCACGAGCAGTACTTC CASSPTLIAGAHEQYF